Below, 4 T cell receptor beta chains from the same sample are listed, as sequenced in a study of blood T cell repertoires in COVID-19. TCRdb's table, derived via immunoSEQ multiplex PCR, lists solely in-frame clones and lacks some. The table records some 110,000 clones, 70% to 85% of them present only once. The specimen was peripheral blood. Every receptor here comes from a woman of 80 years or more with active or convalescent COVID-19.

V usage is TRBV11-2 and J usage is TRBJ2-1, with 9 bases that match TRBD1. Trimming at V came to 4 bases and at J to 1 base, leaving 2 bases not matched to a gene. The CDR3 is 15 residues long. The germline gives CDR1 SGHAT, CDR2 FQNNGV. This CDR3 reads CASSSQGASYNEQFF. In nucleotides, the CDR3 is TGTGCCAGCAGCTCACAGGGGGCTTCCTACAATGAGCAGTTCTTC.

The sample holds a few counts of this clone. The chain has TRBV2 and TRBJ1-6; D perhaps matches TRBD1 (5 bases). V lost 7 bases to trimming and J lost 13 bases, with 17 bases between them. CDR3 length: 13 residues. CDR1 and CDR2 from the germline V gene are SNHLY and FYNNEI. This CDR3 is CASKQTREQPLHF. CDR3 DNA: TGTGCCAGCAAACAGACCAGGGAACAGCCCCTCCACTTT.

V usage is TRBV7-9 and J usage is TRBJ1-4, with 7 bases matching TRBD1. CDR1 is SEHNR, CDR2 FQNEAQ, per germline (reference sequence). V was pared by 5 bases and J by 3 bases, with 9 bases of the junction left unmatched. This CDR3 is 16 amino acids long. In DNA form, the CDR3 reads TGTGCCAGCAGCCCCACCCCGGGACAGTCTAATGAAAAACTGTTTTTT. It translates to CASSPTPGQSNEKLFF.

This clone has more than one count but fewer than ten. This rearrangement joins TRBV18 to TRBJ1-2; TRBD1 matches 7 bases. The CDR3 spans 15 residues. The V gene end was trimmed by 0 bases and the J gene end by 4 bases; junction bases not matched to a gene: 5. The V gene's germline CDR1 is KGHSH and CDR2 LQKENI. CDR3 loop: CASSPPTTGIYGYTF. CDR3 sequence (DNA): TGTGCCAGCTCACCACCGACGACAGGGATCTATGGCTACACCTTC. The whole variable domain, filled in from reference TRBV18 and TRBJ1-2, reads NAGVMQNPRHLVRRRGQEARLRCSPMKGHSHVYWYRQLPEEGLKFMVYLQKENIIDESGMPKERFSAEFPKEGPSILRIQQVVRGDSAAYFCASSPPTTGIYGYTFGSGTRLTVV.